Sequencing of this TCR beta chain was carried out in a study of T cell responses to AZD1222 COVID-19 vaccine. Looked up from germline, CDR1 is WSHSY and CDR2 is SAAADI. The CDR3 runs 17 residues. To note about this clone: Its antigen is undetermined. Sequence at one end of the junction differs from germline and may be a read error.

Overall study findings and caveats: Spike-specific TCR depth and breadth grew after two AZD1222 doses. Sampling that yielded the repertoires occurred only after the peak T cell response. Across spike, vaccine-associated CD4 TCRs were found, dominant at 160-218 and 743-854. Only a handful of AZD1222 recipients, more than 5 in all, had baseline seropositivity.

Repertoires were generated with immunoSEQ multiplex PCR, while TCRdb's copy carries only in-frame clones and drops some. The sample carries roughly 30,000 clones, roughly 90% recorded once. The source of this sequence is an adult in good health. The source material was peripheral blood, sampled on day 0 of AZD1222 vaccination. The chain carries TRBV10-2 and TRBJ2-1; TRBD1 matches 8 bases. The CDR3 is CASSEPLLDRVFSERFF. The DNA of the CDR3 is TGCGCCAGCAGTGAGCCACTCTTGGACAGGGTTTTTTCAGAGCGGTTCTTC.